This T cell receptor (beta chain) derives from a study of blood T cells in healthy people across ages. Points from the study as a whole: Roughly linearly, TCR beta diversity per million T cells fell as age increased.

The germline V and J ends were trimmed by 5 bases and 10 bases, with 18 bases remaining between them. CDR1 and CDR2 (germline): SEHNR, FQNEAQ (reference sequence). The CDR3 sequence is 15 residues long. Primers used in a second PCR of roughly 6 to 11 cycles were a sample-barcoded 5' primer and a J-beta primer mix. Per sample, CDR3-containing paired-end reads numbered at least 2.5 million. TCRdb re-analysed the 5' RACE reads in MiXCR, keeping a single row per CDR3 protein. This sample has about 670,000 distinct CDR3 sequences, with less than 45% found just once. The total RNA that was extracted per sample amounted to at least 5.5 micrograms. This clonotype was seen ten or more times. Its antigen is not known.

The genes are TRBV7-9 and TRBJ1-6, with D possibly TRBD1 on 5 matching bases. Sample: blood. This receptor was taken from an elderly man in good health. CDR3: CASSAPGTLGSPLHF. The CDR3 region has the DNA TGTGCCAGCAGCGCACCCGGGACGCTAGGGTCACCCCTCCACTTT.